A selection of T cell receptor beta chains follows, all from one sample in a study of shared T cell receptors in the human thymus. Libraries were prepared by immunoSEQ multiplex PCR; TCRdb keeps only in-frame clonotypes and omits some of them. The sample records 700,000 to 750,000 clones, approximately 85% being singletons. Another study also made use of these data, one on human thymus T cells.

Sequencing used thymocytes. Receptors were obtained from a girl less than two years old with a congenital heart defect. CDR3s leave out the opening cysteine and the closing phenylalanine or tryptophan. Each record gives: D gene, V gene, J gene, CDR3 protein. A D gene is named only where the DNA matches it firmly.

TRBD1	TRBV11-1	TRBJ1-1	ASSRRSGTGEDTEAF
-	TRBV9	TRBJ1-2	ASSANYAGYT
-	TRBV18	TRBJ2-2	ASSPTEGYTGELF
-	TRBV5-1	TRBJ2-3	ASSFGPTAGAENTQY
TRBD1	TRBV14	TRBJ1-2	ASRGTGTHGYT
TRBD1	TRBV6-5	TRBJ2-7	ASSYVGTGGYEQY
TRBD1	TRBV27	TRBJ1-5	ASSLSGTDNQPQH
-	TRBV7-9	TRBJ1-1	ASSSRPQGLNTEAF
-	TRBV19	TRBJ1-2	ASSTPDRANTYGYT
-	TRBV5-1	TRBJ1-2	ASSLGASRYT
TRBD1	TRBV6-1	TRBJ2-7	ASNHRGSSYEQY
-	TRBV5-1	TRBJ2-3	ASMAGFTDTQY
-	TRBV28	TRBJ1-4	ASSFAGATNEKLF
TRBD1	TRBV15	TRBJ1-2	ATQERQGHRRLYYGYT
-	TRBV19	TRBJ2-5	ASSKIQGAPVETQY
-	TRBV4-1	TRBJ1-2	ASSQSLVSTPYGYT
-	TRBV12-5	TRBJ1-1	ASGLSTDPYTEAF
-	TRBV4-1	TRBJ2-5	ASSPPGFETQY
TRBD2	TRBV29-1	TRBJ2-3	SDWERGGKDTQY
TRBD1	TRBV15	TRBJ2-7	ATSRDRGTALYEQY
-	TRBV11-2	TRBJ1-1	ASRQFGGRIAYTEAF
TRBD1	TRBV27	TRBJ1-4	ASSPQGTSYEKLF
-	TRBV7-2	TRBJ2-1	ASSTNRGSEQF
TRBD1	TRBV6-1	TRBJ2-7	ASSDVDRADEQY
TRBD2	TRBV19	TRBJ2-1	ASSIIGGGTYNEQF
TRBD1	TRBV28	TRBJ2-7	ATQTGYGQY
-	TRBV27	TRBJ2-1	ASRLGVVGGNEQF
-	TRBV5-1	TRBJ1-1	ASRRDIQNTEAF
-	TRBV14	TRBJ1-1	ASSQDHGGVVNTEAF
TRBD2	TRBV29-1	TRBJ2-5	SVELAGALETQY
-	TRBV7-2	TRBJ1-1	ASRTARGTEAF
-	TRBV9	TRBJ2-5	ASSAPKGAYQETQY
-	TRBV9	TRBJ2-7	ASSVRGQEEQY
-	TRBV30	TRBJ1-2	AWRKGHGELSYGYT
TRBD2	TRBV2	TRBJ2-2	ASSCSSIAGREHTGELF
TRBD1	TRBV4-3	TRBJ2-5	ASSQEGTGGETQY
-	TRBV5-4	TRBJ1-1	ASSLSPRVVQEAF
TRBD1	TRBV4-2	TRBJ1-3	ASSQGYQGEVHFVSAGNTIY
TRBD1	TRBV5-1	TRBJ2-4	ASSIDDRGLAKNIQY
TRBD2	TRBV11-2	TRBJ2-7	ASQQRLAGGYEQY
TRBD1	TRBV15	TRBJ2-1	ATSEEPLPGTGGRNEQF
TRBD1	TRBV4-1	TRBJ1-1	ASSRNSDRHEAF
-	TRBV5-4	TRBJ1-1	ASSRGGTEAF
-	TRBV19	TRBJ1-5	ASSISRVKHRSDLSNQPQH
-	TRBV9	TRBJ1-5	ASSVGSGGGQPQH
-	TRBV11-2	TRBJ1-5	ASSSTTFDRNSNQPQH
TRBD1	TRBV25-1	TRBJ2-7	ASSPEDGTAYEQY
TRBD1	TRBV28	TRBJ1-5	ASSLSGGLGPQH
TRBD1	TRBV11-3	TRBJ2-7	ASSPGQKNYEQY
-	TRBV6-5	TRBJ1-2	ASSYLRQAYYGYT
TRBD1	TRBV28	TRBJ1-5	ASSLSGGRQPQH
TRBD1	TRBV15	TRBJ2-2	ATRGDRANTGELF
TRBD1	TRBV9	TRBJ2-5	ASSAPVRGRKETQY
-	TRBV28	TRBJ1-5	ASSLCGTKRDMSNQPQH
-	TRBV27	TRBJ1-1	ASSHQYVPVPQAEAF
TRBD1	TRBV27	TRBJ1-4	ASSPTRPGQGSLGEATNEKLF
-	TRBV2	TRBJ2-7	ASRSRGHEQY